This T cell receptor beta chain was recorded in a study of cytomegalovirus exposure and HLA in healthy donors. Study-wide results and caveats: It was approximately 150 TCR beta chains that were listed as cytomegalovirus-associated. Most TCR sequences were rare, but some public TCRs occurred in many donors.

The method was immunoSEQ multiplex PCR; TCRdb's version includes in-frame clones alone and lacks a portion of them. The sample holds about 130,000 clones; roughly 89% are singletons and the top ten take 1% to 1.5%. Turning to this clone: The antigen is undetermined.

The origin of this receptor is a woman aged 18-35 years in good health and CMV-seronegative. The sequencing input was PBMCs.

CDR3 DNA sequence: TGTGCCAGCAGGTCGGAGGGGGGGATTGAAAACATTCAGTACTTC. Its translation is CASRSEGGIENIQYF. The gene calls are TRBV2 and TRBJ2-4; D might be TRBD2 (7 bases). The germline V gene has CDR1 SNHLY and CDR2 FYNNEI. The V and J ends lost 6 bases and 5 bases respectively, with 17 bases between them. The CDR3 has 15 amino acids.